This TCR beta chain was identified during a study of blood T cell repertoires in COVID-19. The CDR3 loop spans 14 amino acids. The V and J ends lost 5 bases and 6 bases respectively, with 11 bases between them. Germline V CDR1 and CDR2: SGHTA, FQGNSA. Participants were aged about 18 to 100 years from roughly 26 US areas. Produced via immunoSEQ multiplex PCR; TCRdb's table is partial and in-frame only. The repertoire holds some 250,000 clones, under 95% seen once, with approximately 2.5% in the top ten. The receptor was isolated from a woman aged 40 to 55 with acute COVID-19. V is TRBV7-2 and J is TRBJ1-6, with D perhaps TRBD1 (6 bases). The sample consisted of PBMCs or T cells enriched from blood (not recorded which). CDR3 amino acids: CASSQGQANSPLHF. CDR3 DNA sequence: TGTGCCAGCAGCCAGGGACAAGCTAATTCACCCCTCCACTTT.